This T cell receptor beta chain originates from a study of control samples from healthy donors and cancer patients. Sequenced by immunoSEQ multiplex PCR; TCRdb stores in-frame clones only, minus some. Of 100,000 to 150,000 clones listed, 88% are singletons. CDR3 length: 13 amino acids. Germline V gene lookup returns CDR1 SNHLY and CDR2 FYNNEI. Details on this clone: The junction departs from the called germline gene at one end, perhaps through a read error.

The sequence derives from a man between 50 and 59 years old in good health. Material for sequencing was blood. V usage is TRBV2 and J usage is TRBJ1-2; a possible D gene is TRBD1 (6 bases). CDR3 nucleotide sequence: TGTGCCAGCAGGGAAGGGGGTGACTATGGCTACACCTTC. Its translation is CASREGGDYGYTF. Together with reference TRBV2 and TRBJ1-2, the CDR3 gives the full variable domain: EPEVTQTPSHQVTQMGQEVILRCVPISNHLYFYWYRQILGQKVEFLVSFYNNEISEKSEIFDDQFSVERPDGSNFTLKIRSTKLEDSAMYFCASREGGDYGYTFGSGTRLTVV.